The present T cell receptor beta chain was sequenced within a study of radiation and T cells in renal cell carcinoma. Points from the study as a whole: No pretreatment tumor biopsies were available for baseline clonotypes.

TCRdb's table, derived via immunoSEQ multiplex PCR, lists solely in-frame clones and lacks some. The sample lists roughly 130,000 clones, more than 70% seen once, with about 5.6% in the top ten. Described time point: blood 2 weeks post-SBRT. Described treatment: 15 Gy SBRT to primary tumor, nephrectomy 4 weeks later. Clear cell pathology was present in this patient's renal cell carcinoma. Per germline, CDR1 GTSNPN and CDR2 SVGIG (reference sequence). V trimming: 3 bases; J trimming: 6 bases; junction bases outside the gene matches: 9. The CDR3 spans 15 residues. For this clone: Its antigen is not identified.

V is TRBV30 and J is TRBJ2-5, with 11 bases identical to TRBD1. This sequence was found in a woman in her seventies with renal cell carcinoma. The material was blood, obtained from a patient whose treatment included radiotherapy and nephrectomy. CDR3 protein: CAWSQGQGAPKTQYF. The CDR3 DNA follows: TGTGCCTGGAGCCAAGGACAGGGGGCGCCGAAGACCCAGTACTTC.